The sequence of this T cell receptor beta chain was determined in a study of T cell responses to AZD1222 COVID-19 vaccine. This clone was picked up one time. Repertoires were generated with immunoSEQ multiplex PCR, while TCRdb's copy carries only in-frame clones and drops some. Among around 150,000 clones listed, around 92% were seen once. Trimming cost V 0 bases and J 7 bases, with 10 bases left between them. The CDR3 length is 15 residues. The germline V gene encodes CDR1 WNHNN and CDR2 SYGVQD (reference sequence). Sequenced here: peripheral blood, sampled on day 0 of AZD1222 vaccination. The TCR comes from an adult in good health. The V and J genes are TRBV10-1 and TRBJ1-6; D not resolved. Written as DNA, the CDR3 is TGCGCCAGCAGTGAGTCTAACCGAGGAAATTCACCCCTCCACTTT. This encodes CASSESNRGNSPLHF.